Given below is one TCR beta chain in context. The data originate from a study of blood T cell repertoires in COVID-19. For the study at large: The origin of the acute and convalescent COVID-19 samples was the United States, Italy and Spain. Sources were T cells, B-cell-depleted T cells, or PBMCs; the material itself was cDNA or gDNA.

The germline V and J ends were trimmed by 4 bases and 6 bases, with 12 bases remaining between them. The CDR3 sequence is 13 residues long. Per the germline V gene, CDR1 is MNHEY and CDR2 is SMNVEV (reference sequence). Authors' methods: From reference gene primer amplification, estimates of nucleated cell counts were derived. Profiling relied on immunoSEQ multiplex PCR, and the TCRdb table lists in-frame clones only, not all of them. The V and J calls and clone size are taken from that table; D and trimming were inferred from the DNA. The table includes more than 85,000 clones, about four fifths detected once.

This chain uses TRBV27 with TRBJ1-1; a weak D match, TRBD1 (6 bases). This sequence originates from a woman aged 70-85 years with acute or convalescent COVID-19. The sample was peripheral blood. The DNA of the CDR3 is TGTGCCAGCAGTTGGGCAGGGGCGGCTGAAGCTTTCTTT. It is translated as CASSWAGAAEAFF.